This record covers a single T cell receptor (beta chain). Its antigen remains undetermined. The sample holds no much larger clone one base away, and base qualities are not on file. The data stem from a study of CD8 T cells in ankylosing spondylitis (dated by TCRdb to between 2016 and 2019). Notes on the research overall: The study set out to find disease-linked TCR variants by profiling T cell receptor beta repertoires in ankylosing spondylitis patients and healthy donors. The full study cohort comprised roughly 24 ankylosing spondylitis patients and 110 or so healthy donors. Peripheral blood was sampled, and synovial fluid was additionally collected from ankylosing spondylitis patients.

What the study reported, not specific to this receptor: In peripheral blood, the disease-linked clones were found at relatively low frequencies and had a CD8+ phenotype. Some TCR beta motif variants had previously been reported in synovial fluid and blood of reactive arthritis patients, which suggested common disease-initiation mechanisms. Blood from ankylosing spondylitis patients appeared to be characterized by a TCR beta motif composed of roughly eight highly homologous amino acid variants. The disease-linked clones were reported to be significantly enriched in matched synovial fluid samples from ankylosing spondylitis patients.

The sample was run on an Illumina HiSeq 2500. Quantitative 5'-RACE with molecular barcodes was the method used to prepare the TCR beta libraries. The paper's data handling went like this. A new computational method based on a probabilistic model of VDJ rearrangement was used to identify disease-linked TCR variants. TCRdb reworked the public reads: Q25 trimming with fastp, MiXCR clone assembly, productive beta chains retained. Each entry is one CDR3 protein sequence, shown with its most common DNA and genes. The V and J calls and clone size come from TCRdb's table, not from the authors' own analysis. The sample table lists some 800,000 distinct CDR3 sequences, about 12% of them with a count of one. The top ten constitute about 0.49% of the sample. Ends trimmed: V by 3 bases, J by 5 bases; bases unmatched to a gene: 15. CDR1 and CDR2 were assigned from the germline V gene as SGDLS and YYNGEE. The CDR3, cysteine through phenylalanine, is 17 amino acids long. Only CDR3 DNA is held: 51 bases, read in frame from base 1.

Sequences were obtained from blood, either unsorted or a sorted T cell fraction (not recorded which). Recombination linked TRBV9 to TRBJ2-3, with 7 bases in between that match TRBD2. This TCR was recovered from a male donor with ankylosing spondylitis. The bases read TGTGCCAGCAGCGAAGGCCAATTAGCGGGCGCGAGAGATACGCAGTATTTT. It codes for CASSEGQLAGARDTQYF.